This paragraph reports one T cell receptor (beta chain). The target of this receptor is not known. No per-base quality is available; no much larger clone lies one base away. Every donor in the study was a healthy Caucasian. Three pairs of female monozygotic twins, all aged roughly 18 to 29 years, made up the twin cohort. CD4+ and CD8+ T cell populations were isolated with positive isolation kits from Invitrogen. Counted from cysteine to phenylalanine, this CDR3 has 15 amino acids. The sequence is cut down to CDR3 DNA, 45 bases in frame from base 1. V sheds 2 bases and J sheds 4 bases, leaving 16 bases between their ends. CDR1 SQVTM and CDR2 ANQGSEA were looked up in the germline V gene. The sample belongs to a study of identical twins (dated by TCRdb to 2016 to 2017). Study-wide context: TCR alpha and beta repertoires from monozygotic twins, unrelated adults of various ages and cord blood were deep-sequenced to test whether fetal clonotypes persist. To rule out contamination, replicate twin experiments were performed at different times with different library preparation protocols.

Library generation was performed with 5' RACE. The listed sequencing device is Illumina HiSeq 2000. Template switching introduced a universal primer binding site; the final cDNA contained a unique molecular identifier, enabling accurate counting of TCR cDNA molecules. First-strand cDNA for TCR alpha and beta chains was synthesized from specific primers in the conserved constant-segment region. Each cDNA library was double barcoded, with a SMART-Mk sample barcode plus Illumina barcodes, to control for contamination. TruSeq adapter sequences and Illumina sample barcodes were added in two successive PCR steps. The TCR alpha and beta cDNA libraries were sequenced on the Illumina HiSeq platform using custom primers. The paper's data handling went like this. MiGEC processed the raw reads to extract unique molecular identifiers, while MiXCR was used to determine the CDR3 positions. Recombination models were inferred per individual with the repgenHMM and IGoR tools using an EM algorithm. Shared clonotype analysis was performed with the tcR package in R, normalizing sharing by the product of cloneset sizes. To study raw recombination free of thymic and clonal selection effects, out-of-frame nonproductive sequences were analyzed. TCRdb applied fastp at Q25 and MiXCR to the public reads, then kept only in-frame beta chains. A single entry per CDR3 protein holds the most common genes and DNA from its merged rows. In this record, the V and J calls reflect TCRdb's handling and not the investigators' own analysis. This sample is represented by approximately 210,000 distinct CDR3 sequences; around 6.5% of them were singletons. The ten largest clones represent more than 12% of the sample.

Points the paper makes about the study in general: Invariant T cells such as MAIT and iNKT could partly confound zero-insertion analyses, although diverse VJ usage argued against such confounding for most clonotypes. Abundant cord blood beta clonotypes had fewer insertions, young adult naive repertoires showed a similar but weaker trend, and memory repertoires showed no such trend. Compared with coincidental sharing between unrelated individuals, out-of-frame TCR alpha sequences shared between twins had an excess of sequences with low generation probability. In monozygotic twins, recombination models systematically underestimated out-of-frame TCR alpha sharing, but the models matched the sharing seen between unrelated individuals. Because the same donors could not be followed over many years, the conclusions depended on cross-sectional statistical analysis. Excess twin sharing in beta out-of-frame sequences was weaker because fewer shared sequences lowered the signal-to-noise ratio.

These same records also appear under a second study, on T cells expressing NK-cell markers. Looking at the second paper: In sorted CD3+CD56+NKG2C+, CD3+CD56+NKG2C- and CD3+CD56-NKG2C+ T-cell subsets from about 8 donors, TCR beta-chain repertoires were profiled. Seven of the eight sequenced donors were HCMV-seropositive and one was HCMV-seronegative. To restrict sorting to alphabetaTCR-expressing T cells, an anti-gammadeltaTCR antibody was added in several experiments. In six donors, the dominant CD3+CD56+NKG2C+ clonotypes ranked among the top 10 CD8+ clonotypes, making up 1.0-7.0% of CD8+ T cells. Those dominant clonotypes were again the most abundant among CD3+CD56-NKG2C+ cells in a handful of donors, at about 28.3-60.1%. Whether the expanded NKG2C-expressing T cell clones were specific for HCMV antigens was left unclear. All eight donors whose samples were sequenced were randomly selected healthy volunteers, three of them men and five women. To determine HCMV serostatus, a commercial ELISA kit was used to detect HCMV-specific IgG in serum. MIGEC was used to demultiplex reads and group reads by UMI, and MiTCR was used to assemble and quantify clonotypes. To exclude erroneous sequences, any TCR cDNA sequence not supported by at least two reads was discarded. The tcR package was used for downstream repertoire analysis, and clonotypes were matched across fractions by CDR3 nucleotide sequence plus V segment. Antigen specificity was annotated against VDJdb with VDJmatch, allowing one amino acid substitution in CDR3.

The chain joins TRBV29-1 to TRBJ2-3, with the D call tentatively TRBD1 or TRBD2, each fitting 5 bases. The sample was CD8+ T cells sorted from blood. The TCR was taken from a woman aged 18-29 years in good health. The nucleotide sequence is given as TGCAGCGTTGAACAAAGAGGGGTTCCTGCAGATACGCAGTATTTT. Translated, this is CSVEQRGVPADTQYF.